The 23 T cell receptor beta chains below come from one sample, sequenced in a study of OX40 agonist ivuxolimab in advanced cancers. TCRdb's table, derived via immunoSEQ multiplex PCR, lists solely in-frame clones and lacks some. This sample carries roughly 43,000 clones, approximately 88% of them seen once, and the ten largest clones take about three fifths. The sample was CD4+ or CD8+ T cells sorted from blood, taken in a trial of the OX40 agonist ivuxolimab. The origin of the receptors is an adult with an advanced solid tumor such as melanoma, head and neck, liver or kidney cancer.

The chain employs TRBV9 and TRBJ1-1; D gene ambiguous. The CDR3 is made up of 14 amino acids. From germline, CDR1 is SGDLS and CDR2 YYNGEE. The V end was cut by 0 bases, the J end by 4 bases, with 10 bases between. The CDR3 nucleotides are TGTGCCAGCAGCGTAGTAGTGGGCTCCACTGAAGCTTTCTTT. Protein sequence: CASSVVVGSTEAFF.

With respect to this clone: Germline and junction disagree at one end, which may indicate a read error. This chain uses TRBV19 with TRBJ2-7; D not certain. CDR1 LNHDA and CDR2 SQIVND come from the germline V gene (reference sequence). The CDR3 is 14 residues long. The CDR3: CASSIMGFSYEQHF. CDR3 DNA: TGTGCCAGTAGTATAATGGGTTTCTCCTACGAGCAGCACTTC. Full variable domain (outside the CDR3, taken from reference TRBV19 and TRBJ2-7): DGGITQSPKYLFRKEGQNVTLSCEQNLNHDAMYWYRQDPGQGLRLIYYSQIVNDFQKGDIAEGYSVSREKKESFPLTVTSAQKNPTAFYLCASSIMGFSYEQHFGPGTRLTVT.

The chain links TRBV2 to TRBJ1-2; the D is unclear. CDR1 is SNHLY and CDR2 is FYNNEI in the germline V gene. V was shortened by 7 bases and J by 0 bases, with 3 bases between the two germline ends. The CDR3 runs to 11 residues. This CDR3 is CASTANYGYTF. The CDR3 DNA is TGTGCCAGCACAGCTAACTATGGCTACACCTTC.

The sample holds a few counts of this clone. The chain carries TRBV30 and TRBJ2-1; unclear D gene. Per germline, CDR1 GTSNPN and CDR2 SVGIG (reference sequence). V lost 0 bases and J 7 bases, leaving 16 bases between the germline ends. The CDR3 is made up of 15 amino acids. CDR3 nucleotide sequence: TGTGCCTGGAGTGTACTTGGGGAAGGATTGAATGAGCAGTTCTTC. It specifies CAWSVLGEGLNEQFF.

This chain connects TRBV5-1 to TRBJ2-7; TRBD1 might be the D (6 bases). The CDR3 consists of 16 residues. The V end lost 1 base, the J end lost 3 bases, and 17 bases lay between the germline ends. The germline gives CDR1 SGHRS, CDR2 YFSETQ. DNA for the CDR3: TGCGCCAGCAGCTTGAGGGGCAGGGGAGAGGGCTACGAGCAGTACTTC. This encodes CASSLRGRGEGYEQYF.

This sequence joins TRBV19 and TRBJ2-2; 8 bases fit TRBD1. The CDR3 contains 14 residues. CDR1 and CDR2 (germline): LNHDA, SQIVND (reference sequence). The V segment lost 6 bases and the J segment 4 bases; nucleotides outside the gene matches: 4. CDR3 in DNA: TGTGCCAGTAGATTGGGACAGGTCACCGGGGAGCTGTTTTTT. It codes for CASRLGQVTGELFF.

J is TRBJ2-3 and V is TRBV11-3; 8 positions match TRBD2. V lost 4 bases and J lost 4; bases outside the gene matches: 4. This CDR3 has 14 residues. Germline V gives CDR1 SGHNT, CDR2 YENEEA. The CDR3 spells CASSSRRGADTQYF. DNA for the CDR3: TGTGCCAGCAGCTCGAGGCGGGGGGCAGATACGCAGTATTTT.

Notes on this clone: This sample includes further DNA sequences coding for the same CDR3. The chain joins TRBV7-2 to TRBJ1-6, with D possibly being TRBD1 (6 bases). This CDR3 region has 15 residues. Germline CDR1 is SGHTA and CDR2 is FQGNSA. V lost 1 base, J lost 9 bases, and 13 bases lay in between. The CDR3 DNA reads as TGTGCCAGCAGCTTAGGGGGTCAGGGGAGTTCACCCCTCCACTTT. It codes for CASSLGGQGSSPLHF.

This rearrangement joins TRBV4-3 to TRBJ1-6; 7 bases map to TRBD1. The CDR3 consists of 17 residues. Losses at the gene ends were 0 bases for V and 0 bases for J; bases not matched to a gene: 2. CDR1 is LGHNA, CDR2 YSLEER, per germline. CDR3 protein: CASSQDRGSSYNSPLHF. Here the CDR3 DNA reads TGCGCCAGCAGCCAAGACAGGGGGAGCTCCTATAATTCACCCCTCCACTTT.

This sequence joins TRBV29-1 and TRBJ2-3; 10 positions agree with TRBD2. The CDR3 totals 16 residues. Per the germline V gene, CDR1 is SQVTM and CDR2 is ANQGSEA. With V trimmed by 5 bases and J by 2 bases, 10 bases remained unmatched. The CDR3 DNA sequence: TGCAGCGTTTACCTTGGACTAGCGGTGGACACAGATACGCAGTATTTT. It specifies CSVYLGLAVDTDTQYF.

The chain carries TRBV7-2 and TRBJ1-2, with TRBD1 identical over 7 bases. The CDR3 runs 16 residues. V was clipped by 6 bases and J by 4 bases; unmatched bases: 14. The germline gives CDR1 SGHTA, CDR2 FQGNSA. The CDR3 DNA reads as TGTGCCAGCAGGTCAGGGGGGTCCTTACGGGGCTATGGCTACACCTTC. Protein: CASRSGGSLRGYGYTF.

The rearrangement joins TRBV10-3 to TRBJ1-6; the D gene is possibly TRBD1 (5 bases). This CDR3 comprises 14 residues. The ends were cut back, 2 bases at V and 10 bases at J, with 12 bases in the middle. Germline V gives CDR1 ENHRY, CDR2 SYGVKD. CDR3 sequence reads: CAISEAGKGSPLHF. CDR3 sequence (DNA): TGTGCCATCAGTGAGGCAGGGAAAGGGTCACCCCTCCACTTT.

The rearrangement links TRBV11-2 to TRBJ2-7; the match to TRBD1 covers 9 bases. The CDR3 loop spans 16 amino acids. The V gene's germline CDR1 is SGHAT and CDR2 FQNNGV. Trimming removed 5 bases from V and 0 bases from J; junction bases left unmatched: 8. CDR3 sequence (DNA): TGTGCCAGCAGCCAAACCCGGGACAGGGCCTCCTACGAGCAGTACTTC. This encodes CASSQTRDRASYEQYF.

The chain recombines TRBV19 with TRBJ2-1, with 10 positions matching TRBD1. J was trimmed by 4 bases and V by 4 bases; bases with no gene match: 4. This CDR3 region has 15 residues. Looked up from germline, CDR1 is LNHDA and CDR2 is SQIVND (reference sequence). The CDR3: CASSNRDRGYNEQFF. In DNA, the CDR3 is TGTGCCAGTAGTAACCGGGACAGGGGTTACAATGAGCAGTTCTTC.

The J gene is TRBJ2-7, the V gene TRBV4-1; D possibly matches TRBD1 or TRBD2 (5 bases each). CDR3 length: 14 amino acids. V dropped 1 base and J dropped 3 bases, with 10 bases sitting between them. Germline CDR1 is MGHRA and CDR2 is YSYEKL. The chain's CDR3 is CASSQGDGGYEQYF. CDR3 DNA sequence: TGCGCCAGCAGCCAAGGGGATGGGGGCTACGAGCAGTACTTC.

The genes are TRBV19 and TRBJ2-7, with D possibly being TRBD2 (6 bases). The CDR3 loop spans 14 amino acids. V shed 11 bases and J shed 2 bases, with 19 bases lying between them. The germline V gene has CDR1 LNHDA and CDR2 SQIVND (reference sequence). The CDR3 coding sequence is TGTGCCGGATTGACTAGACGCTTCCCCTACGAGCAGTACTTC. Amino acids: CAGLTRRFPYEQYF.

This chain joins TRBV5-6 and TRBJ2-7; the D gene is possibly TRBD2 (5 bases). This CDR3 is 16 amino acids long. Trimming removed 5 bases from V and 7 bases from J, with 25 bases in between. CDR1 and CDR2 from the germline V gene are SGHDT and YYEEEE. CDR3 protein: CASRSQGARAGWEQYF. The CDR3 DNA reads as TGTGCCAGCAGATCCCAAGGTGCCCGCGCGGGTTGGGAGCAGTACTTC.

CDR3 loop: CASSLASSSTDTQYF. The CDR3 DNA is TGTGCCAGCAGCTTGGCGTCCAGTAGCACAGATACGCAGTATTTT. The chain employs TRBV5-4 and TRBJ2-3; D unresolved. Germline V lookup: CDR1 SGHNT, CDR2 YYREEE (reference sequence). This CDR3 spans 15 amino acids. Trimming shortened V by 0 bases and J by 0 bases, and 8 bases separated the two germline ends.

The gene calls are TRBV2 and TRBJ1-2, with TRBD1 as a possible D gene (5 bases). CDR3 length equals 15 residues. V was shortened by 10 bases and J by 0 bases, with 18 bases between the two germline ends. Germline-derived CDR1 and CDR2 are SNHLY and FYNNEI. The CDR3 is CAIRKMTEPNYGYTF. The CDR3 DNA sequence: TGTGCCATTAGGAAGATGACAGAGCCTAACTATGGCTACACCTTC. Full variable domain (remainder filled in from reference TRBV2 and TRBJ1-2): EPEVTQTPSHQVTQMGQEVILRCVPISNHLYFYWYRQILGQKVEFLVSFYNNEISEKSEIFDDQFSVERPDGSNFTLKIRSTKLEDSAMYFCAIRKMTEPNYGYTFGSGTRLTVV.

The CDR3 bases are TGTGCCAGTAGTATGGGAGGGGGAGTCGCTGAAGCTTTCTTT. It is translated as CASSMGGGVAEAFF. The chain couples TRBV19 to TRBJ1-1; maybe TRBD1 (6 bases). Deletions cut 3 bases from V and 6 bases from J, with 14 bases between. Per the germline V gene, CDR1 is LNHDA and CDR2 is SQIVND (reference sequence). CDR3 length equals 14 residues.

V and J are TRBV5-5 and TRBJ1-5; D is unresolved. CDR1 is SGHKS and CDR2 is YYEKEE in the germline V gene (reference sequence). This CDR3 comprises 14 residues. The V end was cut by 0 bases, the J end by 10 bases, with 14 bases between. Here the CDR3 DNA reads TGTGCCAGCAGCTTGGCTCTCGGGGTCTCTCCCCAGCATTTT. Protein sequence: CASSLALGVSPQHF.

The V gene is TRBV11-1, the J gene TRBJ2-1, with D possibly TRBD2 on 6 matching bases. The V end lost 10 bases, the J end lost 8 bases, and 18 bases lay between the germline ends. Germline assignment: CDR1 SGHAT and CDR2 FQDESV (reference sequence). The CDR3 extends over 13 amino acids. CDR3 residues: CATTSWRDDEQFF. CDR3 in DNA: TGTGCCACCACCTCCTGGCGGGACGATGAGCAGTTCTTC.

The J gene is TRBJ2-2, the V gene TRBV29-1, with D unresolved. Trimming left V 4 bases short and J 6 bases short, with 12 bases between. Germline values: CDR1 SQVTM, CDR2 ANQGSEA. This CDR3 spans 13 amino acids. The CDR3 protein is CSVGPRKPGELFF. In nucleotides, the CDR3 is TGCAGCGTTGGTCCTAGGAAGCCCGGGGAGCTGTTTTTT.